This T cell receptor beta chain was profiled in a study of cytomegalovirus exposure and HLA in healthy donors. General observations from the study: Across donors, presence/absence analyses took sequencing depth to be roughly uniform. TCR beta chain V- and J-gene trimming was linked, in a later analysis, to a missense variant in DCLRE1C.

With 60 Vbeta and 13 Jbeta primers, the PCR was carried out. The table came from immunoSEQ multiplex PCR; TCRdb's copy has only in-frame clones and leaves some out. The sample holds about 110,000 clones, 55% to 75% seen once. This clone was found once. What it binds is unknown. V lost 1 base to trimming and J lost 3 bases, with 15 bases between them. The CDR3 totals 15 residues. Per the germline V gene, CDR1 is SQVTM and CDR2 is ANQGSEA. Material for sequencing was PBMCs. The receptor's source is a man aged 25-45 years in good health and CMV-seropositive. This rearrangement joins TRBV29-1 to TRBJ1-2, with D tentatively TRBD1 (5 bases). In DNA, the CDR3 is TGCAGCGTTGAAGGGGCACTACAAGGGGACTATGGCTACACCTTC. Translating gives CSVEGALQGDYGYTF.